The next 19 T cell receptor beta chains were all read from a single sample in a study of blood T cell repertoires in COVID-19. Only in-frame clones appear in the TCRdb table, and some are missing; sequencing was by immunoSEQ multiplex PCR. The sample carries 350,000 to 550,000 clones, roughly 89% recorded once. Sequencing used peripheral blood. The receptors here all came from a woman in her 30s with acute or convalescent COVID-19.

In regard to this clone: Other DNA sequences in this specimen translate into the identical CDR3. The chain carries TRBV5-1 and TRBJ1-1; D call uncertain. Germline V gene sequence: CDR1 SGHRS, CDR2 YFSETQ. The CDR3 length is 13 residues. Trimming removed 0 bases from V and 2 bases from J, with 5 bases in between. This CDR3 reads CASSLVVNTEAFF. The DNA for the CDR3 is TGCGCCAGCAGCTTGGTCGTAAACACTGAAGCTTTCTTT. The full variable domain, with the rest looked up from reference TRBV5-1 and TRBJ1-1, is KAGVTQTPRYLIKTRGQQVTLSCSPISGHRSVSWYQQTPGQGLQFLFEYFSETQRNKGNFPGRFSGRQFSNSRSEMNVSTLELGDSALYLCASSLVVNTEAFFGQGTRLTVV.

The CDR3 sequence: CASSATTGGHEQYF. The CDR3 nucleotides read TGCGCCAGCAGCGCGACGACAGGGGGCCACGAGCAGTACTTC. This chain joins TRBV5-1 and TRBJ2-7; 10 bases are shared with TRBD1. The germline CDR1 and CDR2 sequences are SGHRS and YFSETQ. The CDR3 length is 14 residues. Trimming cost V 4 bases and J 5 bases; bases outside gene matches: 6.

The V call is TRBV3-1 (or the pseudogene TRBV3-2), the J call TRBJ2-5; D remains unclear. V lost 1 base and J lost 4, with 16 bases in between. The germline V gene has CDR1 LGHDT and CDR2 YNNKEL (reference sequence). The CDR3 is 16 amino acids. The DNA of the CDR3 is TGTGCCAGCAGCCAAGTTATTCAGCGTGGTACAGAGACCCAGTACTTC. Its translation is CASSQVIQRGTETQYF.

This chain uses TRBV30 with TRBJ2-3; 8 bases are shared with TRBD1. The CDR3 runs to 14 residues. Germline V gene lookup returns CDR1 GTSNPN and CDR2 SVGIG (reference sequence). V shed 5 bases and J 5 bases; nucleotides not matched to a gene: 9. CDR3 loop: CAWRLTGDLDTQYF. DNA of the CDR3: TGTGCCTGGCGTCTGACAGGGGACCTAGATACGCAGTATTTT.

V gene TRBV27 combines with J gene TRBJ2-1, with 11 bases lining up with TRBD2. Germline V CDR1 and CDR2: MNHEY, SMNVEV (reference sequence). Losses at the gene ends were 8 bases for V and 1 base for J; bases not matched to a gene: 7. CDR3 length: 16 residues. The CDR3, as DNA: TGTGCCAGCTCACGAACTAGCGGGGGATCCTACAATGAGCAGTTCTTC. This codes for CASSRTSGGSYNEQFF.

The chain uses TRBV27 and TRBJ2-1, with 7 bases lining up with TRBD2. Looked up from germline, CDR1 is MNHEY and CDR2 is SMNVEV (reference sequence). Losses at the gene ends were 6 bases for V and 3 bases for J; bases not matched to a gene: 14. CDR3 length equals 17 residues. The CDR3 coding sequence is TGTGCCAGCAGACAGACAACAACTAGCGTCTTCTACAATGAGCAGTTCTTC. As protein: CASRQTTTSVFYNEQFF.

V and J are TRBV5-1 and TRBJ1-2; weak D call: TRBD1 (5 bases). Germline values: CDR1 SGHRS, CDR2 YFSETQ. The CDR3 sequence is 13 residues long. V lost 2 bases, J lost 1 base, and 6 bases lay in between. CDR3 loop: CASSFGGNYGYTF. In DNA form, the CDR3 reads TGCGCCAGCAGCTTCGGGGGTAACTATGGCTACACCTTC.

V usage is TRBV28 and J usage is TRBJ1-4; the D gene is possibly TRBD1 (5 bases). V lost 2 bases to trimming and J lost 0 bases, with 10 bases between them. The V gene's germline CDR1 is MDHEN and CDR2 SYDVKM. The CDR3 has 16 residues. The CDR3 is CASSLVGGPTNEKLFF. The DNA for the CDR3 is TGTGCCAGCAGTTTAGTGGGGGGACCAACTAATGAAAAACTGTTTTTT.

Here the CDR3 DNA reads TGTGCCAGCAGCTTACAGCGGGGGGTAGAGCAGTTCTTC. Protein product: CASSLQRGVEQFF. The V gene is TRBV7-8, the J gene TRBJ2-1; 9 bases are a match to TRBD2. Trimming took 2 bases from V and 10 from J; bases not matched to a gene: 3. This CDR3 comprises 13 residues. Germline CDR1 reads SGHVS; CDR2 reads FQNEAQ.

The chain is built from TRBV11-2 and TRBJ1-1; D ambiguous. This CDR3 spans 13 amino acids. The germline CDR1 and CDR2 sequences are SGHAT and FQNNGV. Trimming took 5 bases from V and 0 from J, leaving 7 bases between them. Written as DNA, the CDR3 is TGTGCCAGCAGCCACTTTATGAACACTGAAGCTTTCTTT. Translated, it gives CASSHFMNTEAFF.

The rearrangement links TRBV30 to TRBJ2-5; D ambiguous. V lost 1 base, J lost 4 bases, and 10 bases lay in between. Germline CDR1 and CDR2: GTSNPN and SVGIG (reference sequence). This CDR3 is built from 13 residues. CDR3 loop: CAWSGPSRETQYF. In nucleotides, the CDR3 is TGTGCCTGGAGTGGGCCGTCAAGAGAGACCCAGTACTTC.

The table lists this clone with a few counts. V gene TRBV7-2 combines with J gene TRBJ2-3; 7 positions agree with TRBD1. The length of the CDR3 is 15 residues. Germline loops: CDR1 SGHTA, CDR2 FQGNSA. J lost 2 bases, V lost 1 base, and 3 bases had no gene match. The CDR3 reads CASSLVGTVTDTQYF. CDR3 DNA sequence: TGTGCCAGCAGCTTAGTAGGGACAGTCACAGATACGCAGTATTTT.

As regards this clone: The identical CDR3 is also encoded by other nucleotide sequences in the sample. CDR3 in DNA: TGTGCCAGCAGTTGGACAGGGAATTCACCCCTCCACTTT. Residues: CASSWTGNSPLHF. The V gene is TRBV12-3 or TRBV12-4, the J gene TRBJ1-6, with 8 bases matching TRBD1. This CDR3 is 13 amino acids long. The ends lost 4 bases at V and 7 bases at J; junction bases unmatched: 0.

CDR3 amino acids: CASSYQGAAQYF. CDR3 in DNA: TGTGCCAGCAGTTATCAGGGTGCCGCGCAGTACTTC. The chain couples TRBV11-2 to TRBJ2-7; D is possibly TRBD1 (5 bases). This CDR3 has 12 amino acids. Per germline, CDR1 SGHAT and CDR2 FQNNGV. V was trimmed by 6 bases and J by 9 bases, leaving 15 bases between them. Using reference TRBV11-2 and TRBJ2-7 for the parts outside the CDR3, the full variable domain is EAGVAQSPRYKIIEKRQSVAFWCNPISGHATLYWYQQILGQGPKLLIQFQNNGVVDDSQLPKDRFSAERLKGVDSTLKIQPAKLEDSAVYLCASSYQGAAQYFGPGTRLTVT.

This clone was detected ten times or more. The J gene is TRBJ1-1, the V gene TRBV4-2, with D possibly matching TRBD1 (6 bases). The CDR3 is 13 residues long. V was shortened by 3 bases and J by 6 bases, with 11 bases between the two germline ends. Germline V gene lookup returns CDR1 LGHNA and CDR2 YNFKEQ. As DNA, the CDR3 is TGTGCCAGCAGCCAGAGGGGGAGCGCTGAAGCTTTCTTT. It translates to CASSQRGSAEAFF.

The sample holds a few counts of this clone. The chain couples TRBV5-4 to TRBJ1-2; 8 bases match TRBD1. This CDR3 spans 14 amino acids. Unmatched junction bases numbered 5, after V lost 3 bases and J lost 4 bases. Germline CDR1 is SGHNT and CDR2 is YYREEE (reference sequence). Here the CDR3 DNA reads TGTGCCAGCAGCTCCCAGGGGGCTGGCTATGGCTACACCTTC. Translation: CASSSQGAGYGYTF. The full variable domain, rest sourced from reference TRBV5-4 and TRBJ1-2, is ETGVTQSPTHLIKTRGQQVTLRCSSQSGHNTVSWYQQALGQGPQFIFQYYREEENGRGNFPPRFSGLQFPNYSSELNVNALELDDSALYLCASSSQGAGYGYTFGSGTRLTVV.

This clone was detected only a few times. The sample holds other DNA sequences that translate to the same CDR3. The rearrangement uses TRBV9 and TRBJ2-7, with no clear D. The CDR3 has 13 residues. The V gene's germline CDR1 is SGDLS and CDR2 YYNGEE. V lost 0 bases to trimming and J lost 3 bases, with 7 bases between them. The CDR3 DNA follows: TGTGCCAGCAGCGTAGCCCACAGCTACGAGCAGTACTTC. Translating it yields CASSVAHSYEQYF.

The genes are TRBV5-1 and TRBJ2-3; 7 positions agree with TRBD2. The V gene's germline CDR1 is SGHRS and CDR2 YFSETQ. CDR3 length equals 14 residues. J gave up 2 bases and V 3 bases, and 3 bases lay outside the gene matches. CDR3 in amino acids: CASSWEGTTDTQYF. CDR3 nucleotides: TGCGCCAGCAGCTGGGAGGGAACCACAGATACGCAGTATTTT.

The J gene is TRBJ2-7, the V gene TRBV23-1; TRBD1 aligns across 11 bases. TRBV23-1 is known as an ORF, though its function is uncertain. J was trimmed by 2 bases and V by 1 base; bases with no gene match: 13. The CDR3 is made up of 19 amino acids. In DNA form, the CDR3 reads TGCGCCAGCAGTCAATGTCTCGGGGACAGGGGGAGAATCACCTACGAGCAGTACTTC. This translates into CASSQCLGDRGRITYEQYF.